A selection of T cell receptor beta chains follows, all from one sample in a study of blood T cells in healthy people across ages. MiXCR was run by TCRdb on the 5' RACE reads, yielding one entry per CDR3 protein. The sample carries 550,000 to 600,000 distinct CDR3 sequences, 27% recorded once. The sequenced sample was blood. The receptors here all came from a woman in her 70s in good health. CDR3s include the opening cysteine and the closing phenylalanine or tryptophan. D genes are given only for firm matches. The listing skips clone size in some rows; elsewhere it reads once, few, many or a size class.

abundance | d_gene | j_gene | v_gene | CDR3nt | CDR3aa
NA | NA | TRBJ1-4 | TRBV2 | TGTGCCAGCAGTGAACGTGTCGGGACGGGAGAAAAACTGTTTTTT | CASSERVGTGEKLFF
NA | TRBD2 | TRBJ2-1 | TRBV6-2/TRBV6-3 | TGTGCCAGCAGGGACCCCCCGGGACTAGCCTCTTACAATGAGCAGTTCTTC | CASRDPPGLASYNEQFF
NA | NA | TRBJ2-5 | TRBV6-2/TRBV6-3 | TGTGCCAGCAGTTACCCCAGGAGGGCTGGTTGGAAGACCCAGTACTTC | CASSYPRRAGWKTQYF
NA | NA | TRBJ2-5 | TRBV12-3/TRBV12-4 | TGTGCCAGCAGTTCAAACGTCGGTAGCGCGCAATCGACCCAGTACTTC | CASSSNVGSAQSTQYF
few | NA | TRBJ2-7 | TRBV3-1 | TGTGCCAGCAGCCAAGGTTTGCGGATGGACGAGCAGTACTTC | CASSQGLRMDEQYF
few | NA | TRBJ2-3 | TRBV20-1 | TGCAGTGCTAGTGAGAGCGGGGATACGCAGTATTTT | CSASESGDTQYF
few | NA | TRBJ2-3 | TRBV2 | TGTGCCAGCAGTGAAGCGCTTCTAACCACAGATACGCAGTATTTT | CASSEALLTTDTQYF
few | NA | TRBJ1-5 | TRBV27 | TGTGCCAGCAGTTTATCCGGCTTGACAGATAGCAATCAGCCCCAGCATTTT | CASSLSGLTDSNQPQHF
NA | NA | TRBJ2-2 | TRBV10-2 | TGCGCCAGCACTATTACGGGTGGCGGGGAGCTGTTTTTT | CASTITGGGELFF
NA | NA | TRBJ2-1 | TRBV20-1 | TGCAGTGCTAGAGCGAAGGAGCAGTTCTTC | CSARAKEQFF
once | TRBD2 | TRBJ2-5 | TRBV14 | TGTGCCAGCAGCGATCCGGGACTAGCGGGAGAAGAGACCCAGTACTTC | CASSDPGLAGEETQYF
many | NA | TRBJ1-1 | TRBV6-2/TRBV6-3 | TGTGCCAGCAGTTTGGGACGTCCGAACACTGAAGCTTTCTTT | CASSLGRPNTEAFF
NA | NA | TRBJ1-1 | TRBV9 | TGTGCCAGCAGCCCCCCGACAGGCGGCTCTGAAGCTTTCTTT | CASSPPTGGSEAFF
few | NA | TRBJ2-2 | TRBV9 | TGTGCCAGCGGGCTGGGGCCCACCGGGGAGCTGTTTTTT | CASGLGPTGELFF
NA | TRBD1 | TRBJ2-1 | TRBV4-3 | TGCGCCAGCAGCCAAGGGTACAGGGGCTTGAACGAGCAGTTCTTC | CASSQGYRGLNEQFF
NA | NA | TRBJ1-1 | TRBV29-1 | TGCAGCGGCCAGGGGTATACTGAAGCTTTCTTT | CSGQGYTEAFF
NA | NA | TRBJ1-3 | TRBV7-2 | TGTGCCAGCAGCTTAGTACAGGGAGCTGGAAACACCATATATTTT | CASSLVQGAGNTIYF
few | TRBD2 | TRBJ2-6 | TRBV7-2 | TGTGCCAGCAGCCACAACCCACGGGGGGGTGATGGGGCCAACGTCCTGACTTTC | CASSHNPRGGDGANVLTF
NA | TRBD2 | TRBJ2-3 | TRBV10-3 | TGTGCCATCAGAACCTCTAGCGGGGGGGCCGCAGATACGCAGTATTTT | CAIRTSSGGAADTQYF
NA | NA | TRBJ2-3 | TRBV9 | TGTGCCAGCAGCGTAGTGGTAGCAACAGATACGCAGTATTTT | CASSVVVATDTQYF
NA | TRBD2 | TRBJ2-3 | TRBV29-1 | TGCAGCGTGGCGGGGGGGGGTGATACGCAGTATTTT | CSVAGGGDTQYF
NA | NA | TRBJ1-6 | TRBV5-1 | TGCGCCAGCAGCTTGGTACCCGGGTCGAGTAATTCACCCCTCCACTTT | CASSLVPGSSNSPLHF
NA | NA | TRBJ1-4 | TRBV11-2 | TGTGCCAGCTCCCTGAGGGGGACTGCAACTGAAAAACTGTTTTTT | CASSLRGTATEKLFF
NA | NA | TRBJ2-5 | TRBV5-1 | TGCGCCAGCAGCTTTCTAGAAGAGACCCAGTACTTC | CASSFLEETQYF
NA | TRBD2 | TRBJ2-7 | TRBV5-6 | TGTGCCAGCAGCCCGGGGGGGTACTACCAGCAGTACTTC | CASSPGGYYQQYF
few | NA | TRBJ2-7 | TRBV21-1 | TGTGCCAGCAGCAAGTCCCGGGAGCGCACTACACACCTCTACGAGCAGTACTTC | CASSKSRERTTHLYEQYF
NA | NA | TRBJ1-3 | TRBV15 | TGTGCCACCAGCAGAGGACAGGGAAACACCATATATTTT | CATSRGQGNTIYF
NA | NA | TRBJ2-7 | TRBV5-1 | TGCGCCAGCAGCTCTGACCGTGCCTACGAGCAGTACTTC | CASSSDRAYEQYF
NA | TRBD2 | TRBJ2-7 | TRBV20-1 | TGCAGTGCTAGAGTCAGGACTAGGATCCCCGAGCAGTACTTC | CSARVRTRIPEQYF
NA | TRBD1 | TRBJ2-6 | TRBV27 | TGTGCCAGCAGTTGGACAGGGCTAAACTCTGGGGCCAACGTCCTGACTTTC | CASSWTGLNSGANVLTF
few | TRBD2 | TRBJ2-1 | TRBV6-2/TRBV6-3 | TGTGCCAGCAGTTACTCCTCGGGGGGAAGCAATGAGCAGTTCTTC | CASSYSSGGSNEQFF
many | NA | TRBJ1-2 | TRBV6-6 | TGTGCCAGCAGCCCCCTCACAGGTTACTGGGGGGGCTACACCTTC | CASSPLTGYWGGYTF
few | NA | TRBJ2-1 | TRBV18 | TGTGCCAGCTCCGGGGGACAGTCCTACAATGAGCAGTTCTTC | CASSGGQSYNEQFF
NA | NA | TRBJ2-1 | TRBV7-2 | TGTGCCAGCAACAACGTGGGTGAGCAGTTCTTC | CASNNVGEQFF
NA | NA | TRBJ2-3 | TRBV30 | TGTGCCTGGCGGAAGGGCAGACAAACTAGCACAGATACGCAGTGTTTT | CAWRKGRQTSTDTQCF
NA | NA | TRBJ2-5 | TRBV29-1 | TGCAGCGTTGAGAGTGGCAATCAGCAGTACTTC | CSVESGNQQYF
NA | NA | TRBJ2-7 | TRBV7-9 | TGTGCCAGCAGCCAGACGGTAGGGTACGAGCAGTACTTC | CASSQTVGYEQYF
few | NA | TRBJ2-7 | TRBV5-6 | TGTGCCAGCAGCTTGCTGGGGAAAGACGAGCAGTACTTC | CASSLLGKDEQYF
NA | NA | TRBJ1-2 | TRBV20-1 | TGCAGTGCTAGGGGAGGGTTCGATGGCTACACCTTC | CSARGGFDGYTF
many | NA | TRBJ2-5 | TRBV6-1 | TGTGCCAGCACCCCGACAGGACAAGAGACCCAGTACTTC | CASTPTGQETQYF
NA | TRBD2 | TRBJ2-7 | TRBV25-1 | TGTGCCAGCAGTGACGGGGCGGGAGCAGGCTACTACGAGCAGTACTTC | CASSDGAGAGYYEQYF
once | NA | TRBJ1-2 | TRBV20-1 | TGCAGTGCTAGACTCAGGGAAGGCTACACCTTC | CSARLREGYTF
few | NA | TRBJ1-6 | TRBV27 | TGTGCCAGCAGTTTAGGGCGCCGTAATTCACCCCTCCACTTT | CASSLGRRNSPLHF
NA | NA | TRBJ2-3 | TRBV12-3/TRBV12-4 | TGTGCCAGCAGTTTAGGGCAGGCGTCGGCAGATACGCAGTATTTT | CASSLGQASADTQYF
NA | NA | TRBJ1-2 | TRBV4-3 | TGCGCCAGCAGCCAAGACATCGGGCATGGCTACACCTTC | CASSQDIGHGYTF
few | NA | TRBJ1-4 | TRBV29-1 | TGCAGCGTTGAAGGCCGGGGAACTAATGAAAAACTGTTTTTT | CSVEGRGTNEKLFF
NA | NA | TRBJ2-3 | TRBV5-1 | TGCGCCAGCAGCCCCCGTTTATGGGGCCCAGATACGCAGTATTTT | CASSPRLWGPDTQYF
NA | NA | TRBJ2-7 | TRBV20-1 | TGCAGTGCTAGAGATCCGGCTAGTACTACCTACGAGCAGTACTTC | CSARDPASTTYEQYF